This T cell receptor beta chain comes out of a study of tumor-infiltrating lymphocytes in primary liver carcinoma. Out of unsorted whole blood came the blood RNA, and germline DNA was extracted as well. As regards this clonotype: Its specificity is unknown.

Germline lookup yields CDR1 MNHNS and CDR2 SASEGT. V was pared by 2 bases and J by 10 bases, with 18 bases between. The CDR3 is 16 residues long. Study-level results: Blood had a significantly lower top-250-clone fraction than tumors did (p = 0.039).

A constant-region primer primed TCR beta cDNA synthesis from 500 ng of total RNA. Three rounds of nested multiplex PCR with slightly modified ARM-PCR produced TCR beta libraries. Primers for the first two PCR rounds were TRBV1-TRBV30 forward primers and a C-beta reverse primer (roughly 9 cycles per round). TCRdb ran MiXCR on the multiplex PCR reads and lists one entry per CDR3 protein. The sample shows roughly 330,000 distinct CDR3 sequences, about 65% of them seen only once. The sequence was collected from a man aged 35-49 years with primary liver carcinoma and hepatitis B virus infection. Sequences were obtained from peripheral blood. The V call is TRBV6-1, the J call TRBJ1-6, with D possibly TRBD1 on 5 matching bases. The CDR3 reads CASSEKVARVPSPLHF. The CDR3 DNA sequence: TGTGCCAGCAGTGAAAAAGTGGCCAGGGTGCCATCACCCCTCCACTTT.